A selection of T cell receptor beta chains follows, all from one sample in a study of T cell changes during pregnancy in multiple sclerosis. Clones were sequenced by immunoSEQ multiplex PCR, and TCRdb holds only the in-frame ones, with some missing. Here the sample spans about 42,000 clones, about 88% being singletons. Material: CD4+ T cells from peripheral blood mononuclear cells, obtained in the second trimester of pregnancy. These receptors were taken from a female donor with multiple sclerosis, enrolled in a pregnancy study. The CDR3 runs from the conserved cysteine through the conserved F or W. Each record gives: CDR3 length, clone size, V gene, J gene, D gene, CDR3 protein, CDR3 DNA. The D gene is left open where the match is weak. A row's size may be missing; if present it is once, few, many or a size class.

cdr3_length: 14; clone_size: NA; v_call: TRBV7-2; j_call: TRBJ1-2; d_call: TRBD1; cdr3_aa: CASGPGGVGYGYTF; cdr3_nt: TGTGCCAGCGGACCAGGGGGAGTCGGCTATGGCTACACCTTC
cdr3_length: 13; clone_size: NA; v_call: TRBV10-2; j_call: TRBJ2-7; d_call: NA; cdr3_aa: CASSQGGSYEQYF; cdr3_nt: TGCGCCAGCAGTCAAGGAGGGTCCTACGAGCAGTACTTC
cdr3_length: 14; clone_size: NA; v_call: TRBV9; j_call: TRBJ2-1; d_call: TRBD2; cdr3_aa: CASSVATSGSELFF; cdr3_nt: TGTGCCAGCAGCGTAGCTACAAGCGGGAGTGAACTGTTCTTC
cdr3_length: 14; clone_size: NA; v_call: TRBV19; j_call: TRBJ2-7; d_call: NA; cdr3_aa: CASSMGLNSYEQYF; cdr3_nt: TGTGCCAGTAGTATGGGGCTGAACTCCTACGAGCAGTACTTC
cdr3_length: 12; clone_size: NA; v_call: TRBV6-5; j_call: TRBJ1-2; d_call: NA; cdr3_aa: CASSQSGGGYTF; cdr3_nt: TGTGCCAGCAGCCAGTCGGGGGGCGGCTACACCTTC
cdr3_length: 13; clone_size: NA; v_call: TRBV29-1; j_call: TRBJ1-2; d_call: NA; cdr3_aa: CSVRTGLLYGYTF; cdr3_nt: TGCAGCGTGCGTACGGGACTCCTCTATGGCTACACCTTC
cdr3_length: 15; clone_size: NA; v_call: TRBV5-1; j_call: TRBJ2-1; d_call: TRBD2; cdr3_aa: CASSLGLADDNEQFF; cdr3_nt: TGCGCCAGCAGCTTGGGACTAGCGGACGACAATGAGCAGTTCTTC
cdr3_length: 13; clone_size: NA; v_call: TRBV7-3; j_call: TRBJ2-5; d_call: NA; cdr3_aa: CASSRGREETQYF; cdr3_nt: TGTGCCAGCAGCCGAGGGAGAGAAGAGACCCAGTACTTC
cdr3_length: 16; clone_size: NA; v_call: TRBV5-4; j_call: TRBJ2-5; d_call: TRBD2; cdr3_aa: CASSLPPGGEQETQYF; cdr3_nt: TGTGCCAGCAGCTTACCACCGGGGGGGGAGCAAGAGACCCAGTACTTC
cdr3_length: 12; clone_size: NA; v_call: TRBV28; j_call: TRBJ2-5; d_call: NA; cdr3_aa: CASSGDTETQYF; cdr3_nt: TGTGCCAGCAGTGGGGACACAGAGACCCAGTACTTC
cdr3_length: 16; clone_size: NA; v_call: TRBV29-1; j_call: TRBJ1-2; d_call: NA; cdr3_aa: CSVDTAMQRGNYGYTF; cdr3_nt: TGCAGCGTTGATACGGCAATGCAGAGGGGGAACTATGGCTACACCTTC
cdr3_length: 14; clone_size: NA; v_call: TRBV19; j_call: TRBJ1-4; d_call: NA; cdr3_aa: CASSILDSNEKLFF; cdr3_nt: TGTGCCAGTAGTATATTGGACTCTAATGAAAAACTGTTTTTT
cdr3_length: 15; clone_size: NA; v_call: TRBV5-8; j_call: TRBJ2-1; d_call: NA; cdr3_aa: CASSLRQVVGNEQFF; cdr3_nt: TGTGCCAGCAGCTTACGACAGGTCGTCGGTAATGAGCAGTTCTTC
cdr3_length: 11; clone_size: NA; v_call: TRBV20-1; j_call: TRBJ2-3; d_call: NA; cdr3_aa: CSASRGDTQYF; cdr3_nt: TGCAGTGCTAGCAGGGGAGATACGCAGTATTTT
cdr3_length: 16; clone_size: NA; v_call: TRBV19; j_call: TRBJ2-2; d_call: TRBD2; cdr3_aa: CASSRTGGTNTGELFF; cdr3_nt: TGTGCCAGTAGTAGAACGGGAGGGACGAACACCGGGGAGCTGTTTTTT
cdr3_length: 13; clone_size: NA; v_call: TRBV6-5; j_call: TRBJ2-7; d_call: TRBD2; cdr3_aa: CATLAGDSYEQYF; cdr3_nt: TGTGCCACCTTAGCGGGAGATTCCTACGAGCAGTACTTC
cdr3_length: 15; clone_size: NA; v_call: TRBV5-1; j_call: TRBJ2-5; d_call: TRBD1; cdr3_aa: CASSLSRTGVETQYF; cdr3_nt: TGCGCCAGCAGCTTGTCCCGGACAGGGGTCGAGACCCAGTACTTC
cdr3_length: 12; clone_size: NA; v_call: TRBV28; j_call: TRBJ1-4; d_call: NA; cdr3_aa: CASSFPGGSRFF; cdr3_nt: TGTGCCAGCAGTTTCCCCGGGGGGAGTCGGTTTTTT
cdr3_length: 15; clone_size: few; v_call: TRBV5-1; j_call: TRBJ2-3; d_call: TRBD2; cdr3_aa: CASSDGLAGTDTQYF; cdr3_nt: TGCGCCAGCAGCGACGGACTAGCGGGAACAGATACGCAGTATTTT
cdr3_length: 15; clone_size: NA; v_call: TRBV2; j_call: TRBJ2-1; d_call: NA; cdr3_aa: CASSLGRMPYNEQFF; cdr3_nt: TGTGCCAGCAGTTTGGGGAGGATGCCCTACAATGAGCAGTTCTTC
cdr3_length: 13; clone_size: NA; v_call: TRBV5-6; j_call: TRBJ1-5; d_call: NA; cdr3_aa: CASSPMGGQPQHF; cdr3_nt: TGTGCCAGCAGCCCAATGGGAGGGCAGCCCCAGCATTTT
cdr3_length: 15; clone_size: NA; v_call: TRBV4-2; j_call: TRBJ2-7; d_call: TRBD1; cdr3_aa: CASSHPGQGAYEQYF; cdr3_nt: TGTGCCAGCAGCCATCCGGGACAGGGGGCCTACGAGCAGTACTTC
cdr3_length: 18; clone_size: NA; v_call: TRBV19; j_call: TRBJ2-1; d_call: TRBD2; cdr3_aa: CASSIRWLAGGSYNEQFF; cdr3_nt: TGTGCCAGTAGTATCAGATGGCTAGCGGGAGGATCCTACAATGAGCAGTTCTTC
cdr3_length: 16; clone_size: NA; v_call: TRBV7-8; j_call: TRBJ1-4; d_call: TRBD1; cdr3_aa: CASSLVGGTGNEKLFF; cdr3_nt: TGTGCCAGCAGCTTAGTGGGCGGGACAGGGAATGAAAAACTGTTTTTT
cdr3_length: 15; clone_size: NA; v_call: TRBV13; j_call: TRBJ1-4; d_call: TRBD1; cdr3_aa: CASSYRTGRNEKLFF; cdr3_nt: TGTGCCAGCAGCTATCGGACAGGGAGGAATGAAAAACTGTTTTTT
cdr3_length: 13; clone_size: many; v_call: TRBV2; j_call: TRBJ1-2; d_call: NA; cdr3_aa: CASSEALRYGYTF; cdr3_nt: TGTGCCAGCAGTGAAGCGCTTAGATATGGCTACACCTTC
cdr3_length: 15; clone_size: NA; v_call: TRBV6-5; j_call: TRBJ2-7; d_call: TRBD2; cdr3_aa: CASSPGLAGGYEQYF; cdr3_nt: TGTGCCAGCAGCCCTGGACTAGCGGGAGGGTACGAGCAGTACTTC
cdr3_length: 14; clone_size: few; v_call: TRBV18; j_call: TRBJ2-7; d_call: NA; cdr3_aa: CASSPSPILHEQYF; cdr3_nt: TGTGCCAGCTCACCTTCTCCAATTCTACACGAGCAGTACTTC
cdr3_length: 18; clone_size: NA; v_call: TRBV27; j_call: TRBJ1-1; d_call: NA; cdr3_aa: CASRPQRYRTRVGTEAFF; cdr3_nt: TGTGCCAGCAGACCCCAACGATACCGAACGAGGGTAGGGACTGAAGCTTTCTTT
cdr3_length: 13; clone_size: NA; v_call: TRBV15; j_call: TRBJ1-5; d_call: NA; cdr3_aa: CATSTDLHQPQHF; cdr3_nt: TGTGCCACCAGCACAGATCTCCATCAGCCCCAGCATTTT
cdr3_length: 13; clone_size: NA; v_call: TRBV7-7; j_call: TRBJ1-1; d_call: NA; cdr3_aa: CASSPYGNTEAFF; cdr3_nt: TGTGCTAGCAGCCCCTACGGGAACACTGAAGCTTTCTTT
cdr3_length: 16; clone_size: NA; v_call: TRBV7-9; j_call: TRBJ2-5; d_call: TRBD2; cdr3_aa: CASSLRGVAPQETQYF; cdr3_nt: TGTGCCAGCAGCCTGCGGGGGGTAGCGCCTCAAGAGACCCAGTACTTC
cdr3_length: 13; clone_size: NA; v_call: TRBV5-6; j_call: TRBJ2-2; d_call: NA; cdr3_aa: CASSRGHTGELFF; cdr3_nt: TGTGCCAGCAGCCGAGGGCACACCGGGGAGCTGTTTTTT
cdr3_length: 16; clone_size: NA; v_call: TRBV2; j_call: TRBJ1-1; d_call: NA; cdr3_aa: CASSETLQSMNTEAFF; cdr3_nt: TGTGCCAGCAGTGAAACATTACAGAGCATGAACACTGAAGCTTTCTTT
cdr3_length: 17; clone_size: NA; v_call: TRBV27; j_call: TRBJ2-3; d_call: TRBD2; cdr3_aa: CASSSYLSGKSTDTQYF; cdr3_nt: TGTGCCAGCAGTTCATATTTAAGCGGGAAAAGCACAGATACGCAGTATTTT
cdr3_length: 14; clone_size: NA; v_call: TRBV28; j_call: TRBJ2-1; d_call: NA; cdr3_aa: CASSLEGARVEQFF; cdr3_nt: TGTGCCAGCAGTTTGGAGGGGGCGAGGGTCGAGCAGTTCTTC
cdr3_length: 13; clone_size: NA; v_call: TRBV29-1; j_call: TRBJ1-2; d_call: NA; cdr3_aa: CSVSTGPYDGYTF; cdr3_nt: TGCAGCGTTTCGACAGGTCCTTACGACGGCTACACCTTC
cdr3_length: 11; clone_size: NA; v_call: TRBV20-1; j_call: TRBJ1-1; d_call: NA; cdr3_aa: CSARDHPQAFF; cdr3_nt: TGCAGTGCTAGAGATCATCCCCAAGCTTTCTTT
cdr3_length: 15; clone_size: NA; v_call: TRBV5-6; j_call: TRBJ1-2; d_call: NA; cdr3_aa: CASSLAGGRDYGYTF; cdr3_nt: TGTGCCAGCAGCTTGGCCGGGGGGCGCGACTATGGCTACACCTTC
cdr3_length: 17; clone_size: NA; v_call: TRBV19; j_call: TRBJ2-5; d_call: NA; cdr3_aa: CASSIGFMRRGQETQYF; cdr3_nt: TGTGCCAGTAGTATCGGCTTTATGAGGAGGGGACAAGAGACCCAGTACTTC
cdr3_length: 14; clone_size: NA; v_call: TRBV28; j_call: TRBJ1-2; d_call: NA; cdr3_aa: CASSFSRQVYGYTF; cdr3_nt: TGTGCCAGCAGTTTTTCTCGACAGGTCTATGGCTACACCTTC
cdr3_length: 16; clone_size: NA; v_call: TRBV6-5; j_call: TRBJ2-7; d_call: NA; cdr3_aa: CASSYQVTQGLIEQYF; cdr3_nt: TGTGCCAGCAGTTACCAGGTGACTCAGGGGCTAATCGAGCAGTACTTC
cdr3_length: 18; clone_size: NA; v_call: TRBV10-3; j_call: TRBJ2-7; d_call: NA; cdr3_aa: CAISESRIRGAASYEQYF; cdr3_nt: TGTGCCATCAGTGAGTCTCGAATCCGGGGGGCGGCCTCCTACGAGCAGTACTTC
cdr3_length: 15; clone_size: NA; v_call: TRBV6-5; j_call: TRBJ2-1; d_call: TRBD2; cdr3_aa: CASSLLADPYNEQFF; cdr3_nt: TGTGCCAGCAGTCTTCTAGCGGACCCCTACAATGAGCAGTTCTTC
cdr3_length: 15; clone_size: NA; v_call: TRBV4-2; j_call: TRBJ2-5; d_call: NA; cdr3_aa: CASSATYGQKETQYF; cdr3_nt: TGTGCCAGCAGCGCCACCTATGGACAGAAAGAGACCCAGTACTTC
cdr3_length: 15; clone_size: NA; v_call: TRBV19; j_call: TRBJ2-6; d_call: TRBD1; cdr3_aa: CATNSGGLGANVLTF; cdr3_nt: TGTGCCACCAACTCAGGGGGCTTGGGGGCCAACGTCCTGACTTTC
cdr3_length: 15; clone_size: NA; v_call: TRBV7-9; j_call: TRBJ1-2; d_call: TRBD1; cdr3_aa: CASSKRQGSNYGYTF; cdr3_nt: TGTGCCAGCAGCAAACGACAGGGGAGTAACTATGGCTACACCTTC
cdr3_length: 14; clone_size: NA; v_call: TRBV9; j_call: TRBJ1-1; d_call: NA; cdr3_aa: CASSVGGMNTEAFF; cdr3_nt: TGTGCCAGCAGCGTAGGAGGGATGAACACTGAAGCTTTCTTT
cdr3_length: 13; clone_size: NA; v_call: TRBV6-1; j_call: TRBJ1-1; d_call: TRBD1; cdr3_aa: CASSRTGRTEAFF; cdr3_nt: TGTGCCAGCAGTCGGACAGGGAGAACTGAAGCTTTCTTT
cdr3_length: 16; clone_size: NA; v_call: TRBV14; j_call: TRBJ2-2; d_call: TRBD2; cdr3_aa: CASSSRRLAGPGELFF; cdr3_nt: TGTGCCAGCAGCTCCAGAAGGCTAGCGGGACCCGGGGAGCTGTTTTTT
cdr3_length: 14; clone_size: once; v_call: TRBV19; j_call: TRBJ1-1; d_call: TRBD1; cdr3_aa: CASSMTGLNTEAFF; cdr3_nt: TGTGCCAGTAGTATGACAGGGTTGAACACTGAAGCTTTCTTT
cdr3_length: 17; clone_size: NA; v_call: TRBV7-2; j_call: TRBJ2-3; d_call: TRBD2; cdr3_aa: CASSFPSGRSWADTQYF; cdr3_nt: TGTGCCAGCAGCTTCCCTAGCGGGAGGAGTTGGGCAGATACGCAGTATTTT
cdr3_length: 14; clone_size: few; v_call: TRBV19; j_call: TRBJ2-7; d_call: TRBD2; cdr3_aa: CASSAGTSGSVQYF; cdr3_nt: TGTGCCAGTAGCGCCGGGACTAGCGGGAGCGTGCAGTACTTC
cdr3_length: 16; clone_size: once; v_call: TRBV11-2; j_call: TRBJ2-7; d_call: TRBD2; cdr3_aa: CASSLEPSGRTYEQYF; cdr3_nt: TGTGCCAGCAGCTTAGAGCCTAGCGGGAGGACCTACGAGCAGTACTTC